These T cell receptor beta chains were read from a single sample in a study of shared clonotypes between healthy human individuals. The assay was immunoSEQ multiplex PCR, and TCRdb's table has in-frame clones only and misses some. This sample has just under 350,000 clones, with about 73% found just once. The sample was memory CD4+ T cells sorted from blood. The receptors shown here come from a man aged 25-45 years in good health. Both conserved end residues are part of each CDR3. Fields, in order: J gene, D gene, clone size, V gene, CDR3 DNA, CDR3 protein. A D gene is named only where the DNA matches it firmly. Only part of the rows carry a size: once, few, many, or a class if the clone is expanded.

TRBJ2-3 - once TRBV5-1 TGCGCCAGCAGCTTATCAGGCCCTAGCACAGATACGCAGTATTTT CASSLSGPSTDTQYF
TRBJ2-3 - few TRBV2 TGTGCCAGCAGTGAAAAAGGAGCGTACACAGATACGCAGTATTTT CASSEKGAYTDTQYF
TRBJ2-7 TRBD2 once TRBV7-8 TGTGCCAGCAGCTTAGTGGGGTGGGCTAGCGGGAGACACAACGAGCAGTACTTC CASSLVGWASGRHNEQYF
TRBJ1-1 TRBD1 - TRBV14 TGTGCCAGCAACCGGCAGGGGGCTGAAGCTTTCTTT CASNRQGAEAFF
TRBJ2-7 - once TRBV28 TGTGCCAGCAGTCCTGGACAGAGCTCCTACGAGCAGTACTTC CASSPGQSSYEQYF
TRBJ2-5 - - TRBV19 TGTGCCAGTAGCCCAAGGGGGGCCGGGGAGACCCAGTACTTC CASSPRGAGETQYF
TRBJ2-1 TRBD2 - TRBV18 TGTGCCAGCTCACGACTAGCGGGAAGGGGAGTAGTGGATGAGCAGTTCTTC CASSRLAGRGVVDEQFF
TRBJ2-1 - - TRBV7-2 TGTGCCAGCAGCAGCCACGCCAGCAATGAGCAGTTCTTC CASSSHASNEQFF
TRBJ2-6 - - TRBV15 TGTGCCACCAGCAGAGAAGGGATGGTTTCTGGGGCCAACGTCCTGACTTTC CATSREGMVSGANVLTF
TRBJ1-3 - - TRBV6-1 TGTGCCAGCAGTGTGGGTGGGGTTAGAAACACCATATATTTT CASSVGGVRNTIYF
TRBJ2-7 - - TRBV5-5 TGTGCCAGCAGCTTGCGAGACCCCGGCTACGAGCAGTACTTC CASSLRDPGYEQYF
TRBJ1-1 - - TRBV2 TGTGCCAGCCGCACCTCGGCCTCTACTGAAGCTTTCTTT CASRTSASTEAFF
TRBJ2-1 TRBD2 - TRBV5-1 TGCGCCAGCAGCGACGGGACTAGCGGGAGGGACGAGCAGTTCTTC CASSDGTSGRDEQFF
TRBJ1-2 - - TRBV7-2 TGTGCCAGCAGCTTAAGCGGCAGCAACTATGGCTACACCTTC CASSLSGSNYGYTF
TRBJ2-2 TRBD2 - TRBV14 TGTGCCAGCAGCCTCCTCCGGGGGGCCGGGGAGCTGTTTTTT CASSLLRGAGELFF
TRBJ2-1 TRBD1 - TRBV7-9 TGTGCCAGCAGCTTAGCGACAGGGGGGGCCGATGAGCAGTTCTTC CASSLATGGADEQFF
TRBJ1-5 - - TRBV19 TGTGCCAGTAGTCGGGTTACAACCGGAGGATTCCAGCCCCAGCATTTT CASSRVTTGGFQPQHF
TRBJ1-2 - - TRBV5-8 TGTGCCAGCAGGTACCGACAGGATACTAACTATGGCTACACCTTC CASRYRQDTNYGYTF
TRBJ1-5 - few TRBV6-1 TGTGCCAGCACCCCAGGGACACCTAGCAATCAGCCCCAGCATTTT CASTPGTPSNQPQHF
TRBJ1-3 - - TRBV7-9 TGTGCCAGCAGCTACGAGCCATGGGGGGAGCGAGGAAACACCATATATTTT CASSYEPWGERGNTIYF
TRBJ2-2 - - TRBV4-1 TGCGCCAGCAGCCAAGAAGAGACTAGGGTGTTGGCCGGGGAGCTGTTTTTT CASSQEETRVLAGELFF
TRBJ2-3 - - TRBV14 TGTGCCAGCAGCCAAAGCCCCACTGTATTCGCCACAGATACGCAGTATTTT CASSQSPTVFATDTQYF
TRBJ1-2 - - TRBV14 TGTGTCAGCAGGGGCAGGGGCGGCTACACCTTC CVSRGRGGYTF
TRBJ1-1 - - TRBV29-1 TGCAGCGTTGAAGTAATTCATGAGGGGCGTGCTTTCTTT CSVEVIHEGRAFF
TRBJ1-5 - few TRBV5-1 TGCGCCAGCAGCTTATCTGGGCTGGGCAATCAGCCCCAGCATTTT CASSLSGLGNQPQHF
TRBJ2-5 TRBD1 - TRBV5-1 TGCGCCAGCAGTCCGGACAGGGGTCCTCAGTACTTC CASSPDRGPQYF
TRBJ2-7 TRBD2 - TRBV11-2 TGTGCCAGCAGACCTAGCGGGGGGCACTCCTACGAGCAGTACTTC CASRPSGGHSYEQYF
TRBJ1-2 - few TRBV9 TGTGCCAGCAGCCCCCAGGGAGAGTATGGCTACACCTTC CASSPQGEYGYTF
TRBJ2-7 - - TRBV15 TGTGCCACCAGCAGAGGATCCAGCCGTAGGGGGACCTACGAGCAGTACTTC CATSRGSSRRGTYEQYF
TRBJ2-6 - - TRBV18 TGTGCCAGCTCACCACGGGGGGGGCTCCGGGCCAACGTCCTGACTTTC CASSPRGGLRANVLTF
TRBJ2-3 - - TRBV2 TGTGCCAGCAGTTTAATACAGAGCACAGATACGCAGTATTTT CASSLIQSTDTQYF
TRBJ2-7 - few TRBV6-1 TGTGCCAGCTCAAACTACGGGTCCACATACGAGCAGTACTTC CASSNYGSTYEQYF
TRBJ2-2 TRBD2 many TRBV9 TGTGCCAGCAGTCCCGGGACTAGCGGGAGATGGAACACCGGGGAGCTGTTTTTT CASSPGTSGRWNTGELFF
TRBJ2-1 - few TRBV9 TGTGCCAGCAGCGTAGTGGACTCGAATAACAATGAGCAGTTCTTC CASSVVDSNNNEQFF
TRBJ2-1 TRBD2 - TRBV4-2 TGTGCCAGCAGCCATGTCGATCTAGCGGGATATAACAATGAGCAGTTCTTC CASSHVDLAGYNNEQFF
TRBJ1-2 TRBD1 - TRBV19 TGTGCCAGTAGCTTGGACAGGAACTATGGCTACACCTTC CASSLDRNYGYTF
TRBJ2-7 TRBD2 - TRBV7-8 TGTGCCAGCAGCGGACTAGCTACCTACGAGCAGTACTTC CASSGLATYEQYF
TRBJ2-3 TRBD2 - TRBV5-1 TGCGCCAGCACCATACTAGCGGGCGGCACAGATACGCAGTATTTT CASTILAGGTDTQYF
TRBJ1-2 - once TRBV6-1 TGTGCCAGCAGTGGACGGACAACTATTAACTATGGCTACACCTTC CASSGRTTINYGYTF
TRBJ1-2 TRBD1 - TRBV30 TGTGCCTGGAGTGGAGGGACAGGGGTCTACTATGGCTACACCTTC CAWSGGTGVYYGYTF
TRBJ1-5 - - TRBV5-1 TGCGCCAGCAGCTTGGACGGGGGGCCTCAGCCCCAGCATTTT CASSLDGGPQPQHF
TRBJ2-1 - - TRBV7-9 TGTGCCAGCGGCGATACGAGCTCCTACAATGAGCAGTTCTTC CASGDTSSYNEQFF
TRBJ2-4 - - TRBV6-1 TGTGCCAGCAGTGAAAGTATCGCGGGTAACATTCAGTACTTC CASSESIAGNIQYF
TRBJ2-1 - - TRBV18 TGTGCCAGCTCACCACCGAAAGCGGACTACAATGAGCAGTTCTTC CASSPPKADYNEQFF